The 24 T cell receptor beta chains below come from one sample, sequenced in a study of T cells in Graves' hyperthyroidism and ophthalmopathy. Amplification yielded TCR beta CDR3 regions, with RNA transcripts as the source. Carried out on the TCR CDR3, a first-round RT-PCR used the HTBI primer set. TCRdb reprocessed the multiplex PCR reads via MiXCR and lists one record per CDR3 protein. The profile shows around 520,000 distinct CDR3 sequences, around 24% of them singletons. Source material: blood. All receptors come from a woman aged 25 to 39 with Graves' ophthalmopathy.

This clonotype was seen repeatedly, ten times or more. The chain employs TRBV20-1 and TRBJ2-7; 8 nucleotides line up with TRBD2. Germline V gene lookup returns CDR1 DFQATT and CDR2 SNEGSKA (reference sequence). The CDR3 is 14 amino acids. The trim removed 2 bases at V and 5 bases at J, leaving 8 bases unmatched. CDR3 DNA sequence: TGCAGTGCTAGACCCGGGAGGGCTCTTAACGAGCAGTACTTC. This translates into CSARPGRALNEQYF.

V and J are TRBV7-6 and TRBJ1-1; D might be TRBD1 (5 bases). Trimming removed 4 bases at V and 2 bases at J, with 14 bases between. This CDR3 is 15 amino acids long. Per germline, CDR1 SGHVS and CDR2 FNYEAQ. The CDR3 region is CASSSLAGANTEAFF. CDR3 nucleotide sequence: TGTGCCAGCAGCTCCCTGGCCGGGGCAAACACTGAAGCTTTCTTT.

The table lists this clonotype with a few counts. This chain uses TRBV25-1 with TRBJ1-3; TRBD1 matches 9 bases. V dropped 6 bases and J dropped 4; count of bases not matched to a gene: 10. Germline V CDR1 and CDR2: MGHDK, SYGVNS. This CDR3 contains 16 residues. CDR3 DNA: TGTGCCAGCAGAGGAGGACAGGGGTGGTTAGGAAACACCATATATTTT. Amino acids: CASRGGQGWLGNTIYF.

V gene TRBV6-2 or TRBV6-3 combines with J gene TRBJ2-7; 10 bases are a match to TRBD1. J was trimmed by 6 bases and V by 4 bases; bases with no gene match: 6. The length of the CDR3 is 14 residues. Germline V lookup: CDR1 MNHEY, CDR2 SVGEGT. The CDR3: CASSFGTGVFEQYF. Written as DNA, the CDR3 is TGTGCCAGCAGTTTCGGGACAGGGGTGTTCGAGCAGTACTTC.

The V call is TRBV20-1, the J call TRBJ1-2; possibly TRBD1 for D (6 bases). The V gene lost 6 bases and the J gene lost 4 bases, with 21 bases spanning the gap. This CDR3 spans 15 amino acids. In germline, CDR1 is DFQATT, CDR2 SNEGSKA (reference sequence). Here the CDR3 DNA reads TGCAGTGCCACGAAGGGCGGGGGCGCTCGCTATGGCTACACCTTC. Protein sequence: CSATKGGGARYGYTF.

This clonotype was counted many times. CDR3 nucleotides: TGTGCCAGCAGGCGAATATGGGGCAAGAAAGGCACTGAAGCTTTCTTT. It is translated as CASRRIWGKKGTEAFF. The V call is TRBV11-2, the J call TRBJ1-1, with a tentative D call TRBD1 (5 bases). From germline, CDR1 is SGHAT and CDR2 FQNNGV. V dropped 6 bases and J dropped 4 bases, with 21 bases sitting between them. The CDR3 has 16 residues.

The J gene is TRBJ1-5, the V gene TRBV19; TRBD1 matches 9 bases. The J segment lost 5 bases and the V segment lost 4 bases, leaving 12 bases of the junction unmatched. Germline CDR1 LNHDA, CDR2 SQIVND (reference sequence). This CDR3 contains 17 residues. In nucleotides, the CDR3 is TGTGCCAGTAGTAGAGACCTGGGACAGGGATGGGATCAGCCCCAGCATTTT. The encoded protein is CASSRDLGQGWDQPQHF.

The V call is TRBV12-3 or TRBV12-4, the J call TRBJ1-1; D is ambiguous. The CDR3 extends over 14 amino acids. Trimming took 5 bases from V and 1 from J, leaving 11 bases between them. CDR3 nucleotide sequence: TGTGCCAGCAGTCCCTCGAACGGGAACACTGAAGCTTTCTTT. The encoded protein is CASSPSNGNTEAFF.

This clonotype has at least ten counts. Here the CDR3 reads CAISSQPGDTGELFF. The CDR3 DNA reads as TGTGCCATCAGCTCCCAGCCTGGCGACACCGGGGAGCTGTTTTTT. The rearrangement uses TRBV10-3 and TRBJ2-2, with unresolved D. Germline CDR1 ENHRY, CDR2 SYGVKD. The CDR3 sequence is 15 residues long. The V and J ends lost 6 bases and 3 bases respectively, with 14 bases between them.

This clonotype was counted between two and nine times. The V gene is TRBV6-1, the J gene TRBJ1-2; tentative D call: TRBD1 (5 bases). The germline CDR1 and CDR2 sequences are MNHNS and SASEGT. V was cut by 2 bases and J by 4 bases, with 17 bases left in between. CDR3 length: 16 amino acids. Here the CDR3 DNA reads TGTGCCAGCAGTGAATTTTTGGGGGAGGCAGTCTATGGCTACACCTTC. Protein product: CASSEFLGEAVYGYTF.

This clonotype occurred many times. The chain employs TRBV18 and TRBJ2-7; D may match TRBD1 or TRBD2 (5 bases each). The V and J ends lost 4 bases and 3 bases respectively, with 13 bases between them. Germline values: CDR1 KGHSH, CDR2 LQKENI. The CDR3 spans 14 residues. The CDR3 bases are TGTGCCAGCTCACTTCAGGGAGTGATCTACGAGCAGTACTTC. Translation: CASSLQGVIYEQYF.

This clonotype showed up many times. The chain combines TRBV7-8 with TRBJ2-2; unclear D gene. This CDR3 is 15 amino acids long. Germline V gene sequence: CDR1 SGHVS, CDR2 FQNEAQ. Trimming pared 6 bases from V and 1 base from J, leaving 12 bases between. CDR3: CASRGAVGNTGELFF. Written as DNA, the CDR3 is TGTGCCAGCAGGGGTGCGGTGGGGAACACCGGGGAGCTGTTTTTT.

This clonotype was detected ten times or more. The CDR3 spells CASSMMGNTEAFF. The CDR3 DNA follows: TGTGCCAGTAGTATGATGGGAAACACTGAAGCTTTCTTT. J is TRBJ1-1 and V is TRBV19, with unresolved D. Between the trimmed V and J ends, which lost 3 bases and 2 bases, there was a span of 7 bases. Germline assignment: CDR1 LNHDA and CDR2 SQIVND (reference sequence). The CDR3 contains 13 residues.

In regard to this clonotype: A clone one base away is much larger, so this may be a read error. CDR3 sequence: CAMGTGANQPQHF. The CDR3 region has the DNA TGTGCCATGGGGACAGGGGCGAATCAGCCCCAGCATTTT. This chain links TRBV3-1 with TRBJ1-5; TRBD1 agrees at 10 bases. There are 13 residues in the CDR3. The V segment lost 10 bases and the J segment 4 bases; nucleotides outside the gene matches: 4. Germline CDR1 reads LGHDT; CDR2 reads YNNKEL (reference sequence).

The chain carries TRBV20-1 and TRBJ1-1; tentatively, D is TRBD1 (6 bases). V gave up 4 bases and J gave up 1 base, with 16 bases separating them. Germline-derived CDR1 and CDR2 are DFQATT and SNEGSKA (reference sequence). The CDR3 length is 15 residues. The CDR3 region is CSAKHLGHPNTEAFF. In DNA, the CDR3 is TGCAGTGCTAAGCATTTGGGACACCCGAACACTGAAGCTTTCTTT.

The CDR3 DNA follows: TGCAGTGTTACATTCTCGGGCCGCTCCTACGAGCAGTACTTC. Translation: CSVTFSGRSYEQYF. The chain joins TRBV20-1 to TRBJ2-7; unclear D gene. Germline CDR1 reads DFQATT; CDR2 reads SNEGSKA (reference sequence). This CDR3 is 14 amino acids long. Trimming removed 7 bases at V and 0 bases at J, with 16 bases between.

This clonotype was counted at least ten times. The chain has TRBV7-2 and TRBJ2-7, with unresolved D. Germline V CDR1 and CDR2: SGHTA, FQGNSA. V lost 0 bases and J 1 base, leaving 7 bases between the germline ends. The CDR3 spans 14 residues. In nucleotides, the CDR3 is TGTGCCAGCAGCTTAGCGGCCAAATCCTACGAGCAGTACTTC. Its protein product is CASSLAAKSYEQYF.

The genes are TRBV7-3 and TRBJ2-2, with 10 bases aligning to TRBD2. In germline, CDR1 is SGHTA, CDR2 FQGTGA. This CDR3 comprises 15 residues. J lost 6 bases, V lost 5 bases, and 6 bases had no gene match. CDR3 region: CASSPGLADSGELFF. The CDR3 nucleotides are TGTGCCAGCAGCCCAGGACTAGCGGACTCCGGGGAGCTGTTTTTT.

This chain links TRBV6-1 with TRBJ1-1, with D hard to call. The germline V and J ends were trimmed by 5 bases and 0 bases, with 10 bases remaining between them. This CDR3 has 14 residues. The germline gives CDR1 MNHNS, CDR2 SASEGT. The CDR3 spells CASSRIFMNTEAFF. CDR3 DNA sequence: TGTGCCAGCAGTAGGATCTTCATGAACACTGAAGCTTTCTTT.

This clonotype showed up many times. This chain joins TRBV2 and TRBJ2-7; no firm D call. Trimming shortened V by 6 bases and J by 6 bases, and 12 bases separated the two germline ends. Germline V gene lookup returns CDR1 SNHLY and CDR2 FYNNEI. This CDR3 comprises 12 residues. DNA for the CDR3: TGTGCCAGCAGCCCCATATCGGGCGAGCAGTACTTC. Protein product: CASSPISGEQYF.

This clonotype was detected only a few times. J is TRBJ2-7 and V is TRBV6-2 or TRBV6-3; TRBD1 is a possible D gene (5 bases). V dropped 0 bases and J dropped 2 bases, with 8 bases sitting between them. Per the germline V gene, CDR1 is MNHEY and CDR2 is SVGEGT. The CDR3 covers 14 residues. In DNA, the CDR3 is TGTGCCAGCAGTTACTCAGCCAGGGCCTACGAGCAGTACTTC. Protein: CASSYSARAYEQYF.

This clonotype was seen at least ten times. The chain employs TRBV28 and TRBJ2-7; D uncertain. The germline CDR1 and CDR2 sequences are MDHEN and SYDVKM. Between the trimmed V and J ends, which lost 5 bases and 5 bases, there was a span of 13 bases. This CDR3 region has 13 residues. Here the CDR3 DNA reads TGTGCCAGCAGTAAGTCAGGATCGGACGAGCAGTACTTC. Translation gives CASSKSGSDEQYF.

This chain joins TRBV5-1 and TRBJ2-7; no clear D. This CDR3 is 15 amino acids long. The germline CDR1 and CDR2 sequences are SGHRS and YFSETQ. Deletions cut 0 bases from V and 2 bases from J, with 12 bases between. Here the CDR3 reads CASSLGQQATYEQYF. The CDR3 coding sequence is TGCGCCAGCAGCTTGGGTCAACAAGCCACCTACGAGCAGTACTTC.

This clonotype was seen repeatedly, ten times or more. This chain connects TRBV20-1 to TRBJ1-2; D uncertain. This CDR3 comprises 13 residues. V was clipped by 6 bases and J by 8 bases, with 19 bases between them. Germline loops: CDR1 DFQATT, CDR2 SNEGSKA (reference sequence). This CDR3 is CSAGKDATRGYTF. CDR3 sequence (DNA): TGCAGTGCAGGAAAGGACGCAACGAGAGGCTACACCTTC.